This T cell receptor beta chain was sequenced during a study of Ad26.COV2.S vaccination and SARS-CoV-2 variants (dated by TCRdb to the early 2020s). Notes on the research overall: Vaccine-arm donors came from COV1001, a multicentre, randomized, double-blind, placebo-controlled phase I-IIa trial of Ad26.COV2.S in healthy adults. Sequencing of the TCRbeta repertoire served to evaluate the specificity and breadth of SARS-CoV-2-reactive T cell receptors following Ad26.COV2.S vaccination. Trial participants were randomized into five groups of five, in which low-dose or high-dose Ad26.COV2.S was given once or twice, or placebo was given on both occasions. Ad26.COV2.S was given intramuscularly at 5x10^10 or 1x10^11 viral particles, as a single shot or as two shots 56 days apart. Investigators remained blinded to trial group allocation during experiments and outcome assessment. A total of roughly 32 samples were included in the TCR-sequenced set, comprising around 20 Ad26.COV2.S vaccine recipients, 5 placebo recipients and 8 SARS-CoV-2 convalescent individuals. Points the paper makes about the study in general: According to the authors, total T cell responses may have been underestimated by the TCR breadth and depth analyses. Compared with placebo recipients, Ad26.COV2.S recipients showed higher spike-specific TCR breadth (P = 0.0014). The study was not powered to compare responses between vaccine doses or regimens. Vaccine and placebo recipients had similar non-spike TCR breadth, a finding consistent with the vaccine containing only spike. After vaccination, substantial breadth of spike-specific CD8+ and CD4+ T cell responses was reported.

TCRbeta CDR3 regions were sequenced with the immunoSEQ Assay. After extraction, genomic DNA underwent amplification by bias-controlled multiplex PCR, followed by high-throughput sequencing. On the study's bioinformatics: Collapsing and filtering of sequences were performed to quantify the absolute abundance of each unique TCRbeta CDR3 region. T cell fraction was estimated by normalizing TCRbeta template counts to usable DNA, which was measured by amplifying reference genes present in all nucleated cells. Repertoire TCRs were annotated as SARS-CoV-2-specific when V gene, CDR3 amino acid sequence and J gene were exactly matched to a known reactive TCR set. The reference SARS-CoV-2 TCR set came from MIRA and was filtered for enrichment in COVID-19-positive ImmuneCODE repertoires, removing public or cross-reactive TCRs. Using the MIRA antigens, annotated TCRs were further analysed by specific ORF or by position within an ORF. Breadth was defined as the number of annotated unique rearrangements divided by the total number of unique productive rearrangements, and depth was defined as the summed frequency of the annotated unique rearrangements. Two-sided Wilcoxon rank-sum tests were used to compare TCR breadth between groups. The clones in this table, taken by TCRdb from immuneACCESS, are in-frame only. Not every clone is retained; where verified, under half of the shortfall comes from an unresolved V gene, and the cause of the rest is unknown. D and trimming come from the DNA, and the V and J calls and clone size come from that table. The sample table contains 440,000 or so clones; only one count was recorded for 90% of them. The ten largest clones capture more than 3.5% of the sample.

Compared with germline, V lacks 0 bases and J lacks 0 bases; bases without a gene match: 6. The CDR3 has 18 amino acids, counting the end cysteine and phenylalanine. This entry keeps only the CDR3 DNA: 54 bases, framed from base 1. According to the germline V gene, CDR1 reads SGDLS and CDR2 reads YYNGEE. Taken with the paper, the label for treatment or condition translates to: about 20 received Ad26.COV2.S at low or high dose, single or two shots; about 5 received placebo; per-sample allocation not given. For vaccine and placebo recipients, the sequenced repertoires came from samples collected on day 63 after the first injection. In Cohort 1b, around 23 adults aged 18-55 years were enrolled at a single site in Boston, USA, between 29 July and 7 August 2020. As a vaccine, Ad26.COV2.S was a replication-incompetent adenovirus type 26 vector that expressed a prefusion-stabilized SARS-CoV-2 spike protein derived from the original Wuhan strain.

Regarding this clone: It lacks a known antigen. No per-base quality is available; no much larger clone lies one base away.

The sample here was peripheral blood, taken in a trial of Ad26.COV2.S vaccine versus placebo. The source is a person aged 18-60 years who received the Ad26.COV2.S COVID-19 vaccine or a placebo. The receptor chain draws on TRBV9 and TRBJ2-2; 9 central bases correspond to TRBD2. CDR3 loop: CASSVVSAGGPNTGELFF. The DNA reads TGTGCCAGCAGCGTAGTAAGCGCGGGAGGGCCGAACACCGGGGAGCTGTTTTTT.